These 3 T cell receptor beta chains originate from one sample sequenced in a study of blood T cell repertoires in COVID-19. Method: immunoSEQ multiplex PCR; TCRdb's copy keeps in-frame clones and lacks some. In the table there are about 240,000 clones, about 90% of which are singletons. Sequenced input: peripheral blood. Every receptor here comes from a man between 60 and 75 years old who had recovered from COVID-19.

The chain employs TRBV5-1 and TRBJ1-1, with 8 positions matching TRBD1. After removal of 4 bases from V and 5 bases from J, the junction contained 4 bases not matched to a gene. The CDR3 extends over 13 amino acids. The germline V gene has CDR1 SGHRS and CDR2 YFSETQ. The CDR3 DNA sequence: TGCGCCAGCAGCCCACAGGGGGGTACTGAAGCTTTCTTT. This translates into CASSPQGGTEAFF.

CDR3 sequence: CASSVRGAEVYGYTF. CDR3 coding DNA: TGTGCCAGCAGCGTCAGGGGTGCTGAGGTCTATGGCTACACCTTC. The chain is built from TRBV5-6 and TRBJ1-2; a possible D gene is TRBD1 (6 bases). Deletions cut 4 bases from V and 4 bases from J, with 17 bases between. Germline-derived CDR1 and CDR2 are SGHDT and YYEEEE. The CDR3 has 15 amino acids.

This sequence joins TRBV6-5 and TRBJ2-7; 8 bases are shared with TRBD1. Germline V CDR1 and CDR2: MNHEY, SVGAGI. The CDR3 sequence is 13 residues long. Losses at the gene ends were 5 bases for V and 6 bases for J; bases not matched to a gene: 6. Here the CDR3 DNA reads TGTGCCAGCAGTCGCGACAGGGGCGGCGAGCAGTACGTC. This encodes CASSRDRGGEQYV.